Below, 28 T cell receptor beta chains from the same sample are listed, as sequenced in a study of T-cell reconstitution after alpha-beta-depleted transplantation in children. Preparing the TCRbeta library involved the use of unique molecular identifiers. TCRdb redid the calling of the PCR reads with MiXCR, one entry per CDR3 protein. There are around 600,000 distinct CDR3 sequences in the sample; about 23% occur only once, and roughly an eighth lies in the top ten. The specimen comprised PBMCs, mostly from graft donor cells, sampled 360 days after TCRalphabeta/CD19-depleted stem cell transplant. These receptors originate from a boy younger than two who had a stem cell transplant for acute myeloid leukemia, so the T cells may come from the graft donor.

In its sample, this clonotype was seen many times. The chain employs TRBV29-1 and TRBJ1-1, with a weak D call TRBD1 (6 bases). CDR1 SQVTM and CDR2 ANQGSEA come from the germline V gene. The CDR3 totals 15 residues. The germline V and J ends were trimmed by 3 bases and 1 base, with 15 bases remaining between them. The CDR3 DNA reads TGCAGCGTTGATGGGTGGGCAGGGGAGAACACTGAAGCTTTCTTT. Protein: CSVDGWAGENTEAFF. The entire variable domain, with the rest obtained from reference TRBV29-1 and TRBJ1-1, is as follows: SAVISQKPSRDICQRGTSLTIQCQVDSQVTMMFWYRQQPGQSLTLIATANQGSEATYESGFVIDKFPISRPNLTFSTLTVSNMSPEDSSIYLCSVDGWAGENTEAFFGQGTRLTVV.

In this sample, this clonotype turned up many times. The CDR3 protein is CASSPDGGWNEQFF. The CDR3, as DNA: TGTGCCAGCAGTCCCGACGGAGGGTGGAATGAGCAGTTCTTC. The chain employs TRBV12-3 or TRBV12-4 and TRBJ2-1; D perhaps matches TRBD2 (6 bases). The CDR3 runs to 14 residues. With 5 bases removed from V and 7 bases from J, the gap between germline ends came to 15 bases.

This clonotype showed up just a few times. The chain uses TRBV20-1 and TRBJ2-1; D is perhaps TRBD2 (5 bases). This CDR3 contains 11 residues. Trimming took off 7 bases at V and 6 bases at J, with 10 bases between the two ends. The V gene's germline CDR1 is DFQATT and CDR2 SNEGSKA (reference sequence). This CDR3 is CSGAGPNEQFF. For the CDR3, the DNA is TGCAGTGGGGCGGGCCCCAATGAGCAGTTCTTC.

There are a few counts of this clonotype. The chain carries TRBV6-1 and TRBJ1-5, with TRBD1 as a possible D gene (5 bases). The CDR3 covers 16 residues. Between the trimmed V and J ends, which lost 8 bases and 1 base, there was a span of 18 bases. Germline CDR1 and CDR2: MNHNS and SASEGT. Written as DNA, the CDR3 is TGTGCCAGCCTCTCGGGGGGGGTCGTAAGCAATCAGCCCCAGCATTTT. Translation: CASLSGGVVSNQPQHF.

This sequence joins TRBV20-1 and TRBJ2-2; 9 bases agree with TRBD2. Trimming took 1 base from V and 5 from J; bases not matched to a gene: 5. This CDR3 spans 15 amino acids. Germline V gene data show CDR1 as DFQATT and CDR2 as SNEGSKA (reference sequence). The CDR3 is CSARAVRGGTGELFF. The CDR3 DNA reads as TGCAGTGCTAGAGCCGTGCGGGGGGGAACCGGGGAGCTGTTTTTT.

The chain couples TRBV30 to TRBJ2-1; TRBD1 agrees at 10 bases. CDR3 length: 11 amino acids. Germline values: CDR1 GTSNPN, CDR2 SVGIG (reference sequence). V was pared by 3 bases and J by 14 bases, with 4 bases of the junction left unmatched. The chain's CDR3 is CAWSSGTGEFF. CDR3 nucleotides: TGTGCCTGGAGCTCCGGGACAGGGGAGTTCTTC.

This chain connects TRBV7-9 to TRBJ2-7, with D tentatively TRBD1 (6 bases). The V and J ends lost 4 bases and 0 bases respectively, with 7 bases between them. The CDR3 length is 13 residues. From germline, CDR1 is SEHNR and CDR2 FQNEAQ (reference sequence). CDR3 DNA sequence: TGTGCCAGCAGCTGGGACACCTCCTACGAGCAGTACGTC. It specifies CASSWDTSYEQYV.

This chain joins TRBV7-3 and TRBJ2-1, with unresolved D. The germline gives CDR1 SGHTA, CDR2 FQGTGA. V lost 5 bases to trimming and J lost 3 bases, with 11 bases between them. The CDR3 runs to 14 residues. CDR3 nucleotides: TGTGCCAGCAGCCCAAACCCTAACTACAATGAGCAGTTCTTC. It is translated as CASSPNPNYNEQFF.

The chain has TRBV9 and TRBJ2-5, with D possibly TRBD2 on 6 matching bases. The CDR3 is 15 amino acids. CDR1 is SGDLS and CDR2 is YYNGEE in the germline V gene. With 4 bases removed from V and 0 bases from J, the gap between germline ends came to 13 bases. This CDR3 reads CASSHSSGHQETQYF. The CDR3, as DNA: TGTGCCAGCAGCCATTCCAGCGGGCACCAAGAGACCCAGTACTTC.

This clonotype came up many times. This chain links TRBV29-1 with TRBJ2-7; D may be TRBD1 or TRBD2 (5 bases each). V lost 5 bases and J 2 bases, leaving 13 bases between the germline ends. Per germline, CDR1 SQVTM and CDR2 ANQGSEA. This CDR3 comprises 13 residues. The CDR3 sequence is CSVTGTATYEQYF. The CDR3 nucleotides are TGCAGCGTTACCGGGACCGCGACCTACGAGCAGTACTTC.

This clonotype has only a few counts. The chain carries TRBV27 and TRBJ1-6, with D possibly TRBD1 on 5 matching bases. V was shortened by 8 bases and J by 9 bases, with 14 bases between the two germline ends. Germline loops: CDR1 MNHEY, CDR2 SMNVEV (reference sequence). The CDR3 loop spans 13 amino acids. Written as DNA, the CDR3 is TGTGCCAGCGCAGGGACTGGGGGTTCACCCCTCCACTTT. Encoded protein: CASAGTGGSPLHF.

This clonotype was detected ten times or more. The gene calls are TRBV7-2 and TRBJ2-7; D possibly corresponds to TRBD1 (6 bases). CDR1 is SGHTA, CDR2 FQGNSA, per germline. The CDR3 is 14 amino acids. V lost 4 bases, J lost 0 bases, and 10 bases lay in between. The DNA for the CDR3 is TGTGCCAGCAGCTCGACAGGCCTCTCCTACGAGCAGTACTTC. Translated, it gives CASSSTGLSYEQYF.

The chain couples TRBV12-3 or TRBV12-4 to TRBJ2-7; D is possibly TRBD1 or TRBD2 (5 bases each). With 0 bases removed from V and 4 bases from J, the gap between germline ends came to 10 bases. The CDR3 length is 14 residues. Here the CDR3 reads CASSLAGVRYEQYF. The CDR3 DNA sequence: TGTGCCAGCAGTTTAGCGGGGGTCCGGTACGAGCAGTACTTC.

This clonotype was seen a few times. The chain employs TRBV2 and TRBJ1-1; 7 bases match TRBD1. Per germline, CDR1 SNHLY and CDR2 FYNNEI. This CDR3 contains 11 residues. V shed 9 bases, J shed 5 bases, and the junction held 3 bases outside the gene matches. This CDR3 reads CARQGLTEAFF. Here the CDR3 DNA reads TGTGCCAGACAGGGGTTGACTGAAGCTTTCTTT.

This clonotype was seen a few times. At one of its ends the junction is not consistent with the germline gene, which may arise from a read error. The rearrangement links TRBV29-1 to TRBJ2-3; the match to TRBD1 covers 11 bases. Germline loops: CDR1 SQVTM, CDR2 ANQGSEA. This CDR3 comprises 9 residues. The CDR3 sequence is CSVPGQGDF. In DNA form, the CDR3 reads TGCAGCGTTCCGGGACAGGGGGATTTT.

This clonotype came up many times. The chain is built from TRBV29-1 and TRBJ2-6, with a weak D call TRBD1 (5 bases). Germline loops: CDR1 SQVTM, CDR2 ANQGSEA. V was cut by 3 bases and J by 0 bases, with 12 bases left in between. The CDR3 sequence is 16 residues long. The CDR3 DNA reads TGCAGCGTTGAGTCAGGGTCCACCTCTGGGGCCAACGTCCTGACTTTC. Protein: CSVESGSTSGANVLTF.

The rearrangement uses TRBV7-6 and TRBJ2-1; D possibly corresponds to TRBD1 (5 bases). The CDR3 loop spans 15 amino acids. Trimming pared 4 bases from V and 0 bases from J, leaving 10 bases between. From germline, CDR1 is SGHVS and CDR2 FNYEAQ. The CDR3 nucleotides are TGTGCCAGCAGCTGGGGCCCAAGCTCCTACAATGAGCAGTTCTTC. Residues: CASSWGPSSYNEQFF.

This rearrangement joins TRBV5-1 to TRBJ1-1; D gene ambiguous. The CDR3 runs to 15 residues. Between the trimmed V and J ends, which lost 1 base and 0 bases, there was a span of 10 bases. Germline V gives CDR1 SGHRS, CDR2 YFSETQ. The CDR3 spells CASSLSAEMNTEAFF. CDR3 DNA: TGCGCCAGCAGCTTGTCGGCGGAAATGAACACTGAAGCTTTCTTT.

This clonotype has just a few counts. The chain joins TRBV4-3 to TRBJ2-3, with 7 bases lining up with TRBD2. V lost 0 bases, J lost 11 bases, and 11 bases stayed unmatched. Per the germline V gene, CDR1 is LGHNA and CDR2 is YSLEER. The CDR3 consists of 15 residues. CDR3 bases: TGCGCCAGCAGCCAAGATGGACGGGGGGACCTGGGGCAGTATTTT. This codes for CASSQDGRGDLGQYF.

This clonotype was counted many times. The genes are TRBV7-2 and TRBJ1-6; D gene uncertain. V was clipped by 5 bases and J by 8 bases, with 16 bases between them. The V gene's germline CDR1 is SGHTA and CDR2 FQGNSA. The CDR3 has 15 residues. DNA of the CDR3: TGTGCCAGCAGCCCGACCACAGCTTTCTATTCACCCCTCCACTTT. The encoded protein is CASSPTTAFYSPLHF. Supplemented by reference TRBV7-2 and TRBJ1-6, the full variable domain reads GAGVSQSPSNKVTEKGKDVELRCDPISGHTALYWYRQSLGQGLEFLIYFQGNSAPDKSGLPSDRFSAERTGGSVSTLTIQRTQQEDSAVYLCASSPTTAFYSPLHFGNGTRLTVT.

This clonotype showed up many times. The chain employs TRBV20-1 and TRBJ2-1; possible D gene TRBD1, 5 bases. CDR1 is DFQATT, CDR2 SNEGSKA, per germline (reference sequence). The ends were cut back, 3 bases at V and 9 bases at J, with 12 bases in the middle. The CDR3 has 12 amino acids. DNA of the CDR3: TGCAGTGCTAGTGTGGGGCGGCGTGAGCAGTTCTTC. It translates to CSASVGRREQFF.

This clonotype was seen more than once but under ten times. This chain links TRBV6-2 or TRBV6-3 with TRBJ1-5, with D maybe TRBD1 (6 bases). The germline V and J ends were trimmed by 2 bases and 2 bases, with 22 bases remaining between them. CDR3 length: 19 amino acids. Germline values: CDR1 MNHEY, CDR2 SVGEGT. The CDR3 bases are TGTGCCAGCAGTTACCCTCGACAGGTGGGAATTAACCGCAATCAGCCCCAGCATTTT. Translation gives CASSYPRQVGINRNQPQHF.

This clonotype has at least ten counts. The chain has TRBV12-3 or TRBV12-4 and TRBJ2-4; D could derive from TRBD1 or TRBD2 (5 bases each). V was clipped by 6 bases and J by 0 bases, with 9 bases between them. There are 14 residues in the CDR3. The CDR3 nucleotides are TGTGCCAGCAGCCTCGGGACAGCCAAAAACATTCAGTACTTC. Protein product: CASSLGTAKNIQYF.

The chain carries TRBV12-3 or TRBV12-4 and TRBJ2-5; 10 nucleotides match TRBD2. V gave up 2 bases and J gave up 4 bases; unmatched junction bases: 19. CDR3 length: 20 amino acids. CDR3 coding DNA: TGTGCCAGCAGTTTACCGGGTTCAAGCGGGGGGGCCGAGGAAGGAGAGACCCAGTACTTC. Translation: CASSLPGSSGGAEEGETQYF.

This clonotype was detected only a few times. The V call is TRBV12-3 or TRBV12-4, the J call TRBJ2-2, with 10 bases matching TRBD2. The CDR3 runs to 20 residues. Trimming took 6 bases from V and 1 from J; bases not matched to a gene: 17. CDR3 sequence reads: CASSFDYKLAGIGNTGELFF. CDR3 DNA sequence: TGTGCCAGCAGCTTCGACTACAAACTAGCGGGGATCGGGAACACCGGGGAGCTGTTTTTT.

This clonotype occurred many times. The V call is TRBV5-5, the J call TRBJ2-1; 9 nucleotides align to TRBD1. CDR1 SGHKS and CDR2 YYEKEE come from the germline V gene (reference sequence). CDR3 length: 15 residues. With 1 base clipped from V and 4 bases from J, the junction kept 3 bases outside the gene matches. CDR3 protein: CASSLLGTGYNEQFF. CDR3 sequence (DNA): TGTGCCAGCAGCTTGTTGGGGACAGGGTACAATGAGCAGTTCTTC. The variable domain in full, completed from reference TRBV5-5 and TRBJ2-1, reads DAGVTQSPTHLIKTRGQQVTLRCSPISGHKSVSWYQQVLGQGPQFIFQYYEKEERGRGNFPDRFSARQFPNYSSELNVNALLLGDSALYLCASSLLGTGYNEQFFGPGTRLTVL.

This clonotype was observed many times. The rearrangement joins TRBV6-5 to TRBJ2-2; maybe TRBD2 (5 bases). The CDR3 covers 14 residues. CDR1 is MNHEY, CDR2 SVGAGI, per germline. V was trimmed by 4 bases and J by 5 bases, leaving 11 bases between them. The CDR3 protein is CASSFDRGTGELFF. The CDR3 nucleotides are TGTGCCAGCAGTTTCGACCGGGGAACCGGGGAGCTGTTTTTT.

This clonotype was recorded a few times. The chain is built from TRBV29-1 and TRBJ1-5; D remains unclear. Looked up from germline, CDR1 is SQVTM and CDR2 is ANQGSEA. Between the trimmed V and J ends, which lost 6 bases and 4 bases, there was a span of 10 bases. There are 12 residues in the CDR3. The CDR3 DNA is TGCAGCGTGGAGACGGCTAATCAGCCCCAGCATTTT. Its protein product is CSVETANQPQHF.